The 8 T cell receptor beta chains listed next were all sequenced from one sample in a study of shared clonotypes between healthy human individuals. Naive CD8 cells, CD45RO-negative and positively selected for CCR7, excluded terminally differentiated effector memory CD45RA+ cells. Here immunoSEQ multiplex PCR was the method, and the copy in TCRdb shows in-frame clones only, minus some. In the table there are some 2.1 million clones, 93% of which are singletons. Sequenced: naive CD8+ T cells from PBMCs. These receptors came from a man younger than 30 in good health. Some clones in this sample may be carry-over from other donors' samples.

The chain recombines TRBV6-6 with TRBJ2-2, with TRBD1 identical over 8 bases. V trimming: 2 bases; J trimming: 6 bases; junction bases outside the gene matches: 5. Per germline, CDR1 MNHNY and CDR2 SVGAGI (reference sequence). CDR3 length: 15 residues. CDR3 region: CASSYGTGGAGELFF. CDR3 in DNA: TGTGCCAGCAGTTACGGGACAGGAGGGGCCGGGGAGCTGTTTTTT.

The CDR3 region is CASSDLPGTGGREQYF. The DNA for the CDR3 is TGTGCCAGCAGTGACCTACCCGGGACAGGGGGGCGCGAGCAGTACTTC. The chain uses TRBV6-1 and TRBJ2-7; 11 nucleotides match TRBD1. V lost 3 bases, J lost 6 bases, and 10 bases stayed unmatched. CDR3 length equals 16 residues. Germline lookup yields CDR1 MNHNS and CDR2 SASEGT.

J is TRBJ2-1 and V is TRBV28, with a possible D match to TRBD1 (7 bases). Trimming pared 6 bases from V and 8 bases from J, leaving 20 bases between. Germline V gives CDR1 MDHEN, CDR2 SYDVKM. The CDR3 spans 15 residues. The CDR3 loop is CASSRAEGAGDEQFF. The CDR3 bases are TGTGCCAGCAGCCGCGCGGAGGGGGCAGGGGATGAGCAGTTCTTC. The whole variable domain, filled in from reference TRBV28 and TRBJ2-1, reads DVKVTQSSRYLVKRTGEKVFLECVQDMDHENMFWYRQDPGLGLRLIYFSYDVKMKEKGDIPEGYSVSREKKERFSLILESASTNQTSMYLCASSRAEGAGDEQFFGPGTRLTVL.

V gene TRBV9 combines with J gene TRBJ2-5; TRBD1 aligns across 9 bases. This CDR3 has 14 amino acids. The germline gives CDR1 SGDLS, CDR2 YYNGEE. V lost 4 bases, J lost 4 bases, and 5 bases stayed unmatched. The chain's CDR3 is CASSRDRVGETQYF. Written as DNA, the CDR3 is TGTGCCAGCAGCAGGGACAGGGTGGGAGAGACCCAGTACTTC.

The chain combines TRBV6-6 with TRBJ1-1; tentative D call: TRBD1 (5 bases). Germline V CDR1 and CDR2: MNHNY, SVGAGI (reference sequence). CDR3 size: 15 residues. V was trimmed by 2 bases and J by 5 bases, leaving 15 bases between them. The CDR3 DNA sequence: TGTGCCAGCAGTTACCTAGGTCGAGGGGAAACTGAAGCTTTCTTT. Protein product: CASSYLGRGETEAFF.

The V call is TRBV6-5, the J call TRBJ2-1, with 9 bases fitting TRBD2. V was pared by 2 bases and J by 8 bases, with 10 bases of the junction left unmatched. There are 16 residues in the CDR3. Germline V gene lookup returns CDR1 MNHEY and CDR2 SVGAGI. The DNA of the CDR3 is TGTGCCAGCAGTTACGGGCCTAGCGGGGCCTGGGATGAGCAGTTCTTC. Translated: CASSYGPSGAWDEQFF.

The genes are TRBV27 and TRBJ2-2, with 12 nucleotides matching TRBD1. V was clipped by 5 bases and J by 5 bases; unmatched bases: 18. The CDR3 is 20 amino acids. Germline loops: CDR1 MNHEY, CDR2 SMNVEV (reference sequence). CDR3 bases: TGTGCCAGCAGTCCCGCCGGGACAGGGGGCTCCTTATTATATACCGGGGAGCTGTTTTTT. Protein product: CASSPAGTGGSLLYTGELFF.

The chain uses TRBV6-5 and TRBJ2-1; D is unclear. V was cut by 1 base and J by 5 bases, with 9 bases left in between. This CDR3 comprises 14 residues. Germline CDR1 is MNHEY and CDR2 is SVGAGI. The CDR3 spells CASSYYNRDNEQFF. CDR3 coding DNA: TGTGCCAGCAGTTACTATAACCGGGACAATGAGCAGTTCTTC.